The next 22 T cell receptor beta chains were all read from a single sample in a study of PD-1 blockade in classical Hodgkin lymphoma. Each patient experienced a relapse that followed autologous stem cell transplantation, and brentuximab vedotin exposure varied. Some clones are missing from TCRdb's copy, which holds only in-frame ones; the method was immunoSEQ multiplex PCR. In the table there are about 66,000 clones, 70% to 75% of which are singletons. The sample was peripheral blood mononuclear cells (PBMCs), taken before the second cycle of nivolumab. The receptors were sampled from a human donor with classical Hodgkin lymphoma.

This chain uses TRBV10-2 with TRBJ2-7; 10 nucleotides line up with TRBD1. Germline V lookup: CDR1 WSHSY, CDR2 SAAADI. This CDR3 comprises 14 residues. V lost 9 bases to trimming and J lost 4 bases; unmatched junction nucleotides: 9. The CDR3 loop reads CASTGQGGGYEQYF. The CDR3 DNA is TGCGCCAGTACTGGACAGGGGGGAGGGTACGAGCAGTACTTC.

The V and J genes are TRBV19 and TRBJ2-3, with 9 bases fitting TRBD1. J lost 3 bases, V lost 4 bases, and 5 bases had no gene match. CDR3 length: 15 amino acids. Germline values: CDR1 LNHDA, CDR2 SQIVND (reference sequence). CDR3 protein: CASSRRDRETDTQYF. The CDR3 nucleotides are TGTGCCAGTAGTAGGCGGGACAGGGAGACAGATACGCAGTATTTT.

The chain recombines TRBV11-2 with TRBJ2-7; D not certain. The CDR3 is made up of 15 amino acids. Germline V gives CDR1 SGHAT, CDR2 FQNNGV. Trimming shortened V by 2 bases and J by 0 bases, and 11 bases separated the two germline ends. CDR3 sequence: CASSLSQLGSYEQYF. The CDR3 region has the DNA TGTGCCAGCAGCTTATCCCAATTGGGCTCCTACGAGCAGTACTTC.

The chain couples TRBV21-1 to TRBJ2-3; TRBD1, the table's D call, was not compared with the DNA. TRBV21-1 is reported as a pseudogene. The CDR3 is 17 amino acids. The CDR3 is CASSLPARGQGTDTQYF. The CDR3, as DNA: TGTGCCAGCAGCCTTCCAGCGAGGGGGCAAGGCACAGATACGCAGTATTTT.

V and J are TRBV6-1 and TRBJ2-7, with 7 positions matching TRBD2. This CDR3 has 14 residues. The ends lost 4 bases at V and 0 bases at J; junction bases unmatched: 3. Germline CDR1 reads MNHNS; CDR2 reads SASEGT. CDR3 protein: CASSAGTTSYEQYF. The CDR3 DNA reads TGTGCCAGCAGTGCTGGGACTACCTCCTACGAGCAGTACTTC.

The sample holds one count of this clone. The V call is TRBV25-1, the J call TRBJ1-1, with D hard to call. The germline V gene encodes CDR1 MGHDK and CDR2 SYGVNS. Trimming removed 2 bases at V and 5 bases at J, with 6 bases between. This CDR3 region has 12 residues. As DNA, the CDR3 is TGTGCCAGCAGTGAAGGAGGGACTGAAGCTTTCTTT. Its translation is CASSEGGTEAFF.

This chain uses TRBV10-1 with TRBJ2-3; D gene ambiguous. Germline assignment: CDR1 WNHNN and CDR2 SYGVQD (reference sequence). V was cut by 3 bases and J by 4 bases, with 14 bases left in between. This CDR3 comprises 15 residues. The CDR3 DNA reads TGCGCCAGCAGTGACCGGCCACCTCGGGCAGATACGCAGTATTTT. Its protein is CASSDRPPRADTQYF.

This clone was observed many times. V and J are TRBV4-1 and TRBJ2-7, with TRBD1 matching 9 bases. This CDR3 spans 17 amino acids. Losses at the gene ends were 1 base for V and 3 bases for J; bases not matched to a gene: 10. The V gene's germline CDR1 is MGHRA and CDR2 YSYEKL. This chain's CDR3 is CASSQGGSGQGLYEQYF. The CDR3 region has the DNA TGCGCCAGCAGCCAAGGGGGATCGGGACAGGGCCTCTACGAGCAGTACTTC.

This chain connects TRBV30 to TRBJ2-7; 10 nucleotides line up with TRBD2. J gave up 2 bases and V 1 base, and 11 bases lay outside the gene matches. Germline V gives CDR1 GTSNPN, CDR2 SVGIG (reference sequence). The CDR3 consists of 17 residues. In nucleotides, the CDR3 is TGTGCCTGGAGTGAGAGTAGCGGGAGGCGACTACCCTACGAGCAGTACTTC. Its protein product is CAWSESSGRRLPYEQYF.

This clone turned up a few times. This chain joins TRBV6-5 and TRBJ1-3, with D hard to call. This CDR3 comprises 12 residues. V lost 10 bases and J lost 4, with 11 bases in between. Germline assignment: CDR1 MNHEY and CDR2 SVGAGI. The CDR3 spells CATGVLGNTIYF. CDR3 sequence (DNA): TGTGCCACCGGCGTTCTCGGAAACACCATATATTTT.

A note on this clone: A much larger clone sits a single nucleotide away, making a read error possible. The CDR3 sequence: CASRRGSGDTDTQYF. The CDR3 DNA reads TGTGCCAGCAGGCGGGGGTCGGGAGACACAGATACGCAGTATTTT. The J gene is TRBJ2-3, the V gene TRBV7-9, with 7 nucleotides matching TRBD2. The CDR3 has 15 amino acids. Looked up from germline, CDR1 is SEHNR and CDR2 is FQNEAQ (reference sequence). The V and J ends lost 6 bases and 2 bases, in that order; junction bases with no gene match: 8.

This clone has only a few counts. The CDR3 DNA reads TGTGCCAGTAGACTCTCAGGGGGGGCTGAAGCTTTCTTT. It translates to CASRLSGGAEAFF. This chain joins TRBV19 and TRBJ1-1; 7 nucleotides match TRBD1. Germline-derived CDR1 and CDR2 are LNHDA and SQIVND (reference sequence). This CDR3 has 13 amino acids. The trim removed 6 bases at V and 6 bases at J, leaving 7 bases unmatched.

There are a few counts of this clone. This chain links TRBV6-1 with TRBJ2-1, with D tentatively TRBD2 (6 bases). Germline V gives CDR1 MNHNS, CDR2 SASEGT. V dropped 10 bases and J dropped 0 bases, with 10 bases sitting between them. The CDR3 covers 13 residues. The CDR3 sequence is CATSGDSYNEQFF. The CDR3 nucleotides read TGTGCCACCTCGGGAGACTCCTACAATGAGCAGTTCTTC.

This chain joins TRBV5-6 and TRBJ1-2, with 8 bases matching TRBD1. V dropped 3 bases and J dropped 5; count of bases not matched to a gene: 9. The CDR3 is made up of 15 amino acids. CDR1 and CDR2 (germline): SGHDT, YYEEEE. Here the CDR3 reads CASSYETGAVYGYTF. The CDR3, as DNA: TGTGCCAGCAGCTATGAGACAGGGGCTGTTTATGGCTACACCTTC.

This clone appeared once. J is TRBJ2-7 and V is TRBV5-4; D perhaps matches TRBD1 (5 bases). The germline CDR1 and CDR2 sequences are SGHNT and YYREEE (reference sequence). There are 14 residues in the CDR3. Trimming pared 4 bases from V and 2 bases from J, leaving 13 bases between. CDR3: CASSRQNFPYEQYF. The CDR3 bases are TGTGCCAGCAGCCGACAGAACTTCCCCTACGAGCAGTACTTC.

The V call is TRBV9, the J call TRBJ2-3, with D tentatively TRBD1 (5 bases). The V end was cut by 4 bases, the J end by 5 bases, with 17 bases between. CDR1 is SGDLS, CDR2 YYNGEE, per germline. This CDR3 comprises 15 residues. CDR3 region: CASSTGHSAKDTQYF. CDR3 in DNA: TGTGCCAGCAGCACCGGACATTCGGCTAAAGATACGCAGTATTTT.

The chain recombines TRBV29-1 with TRBJ1-1, with a possible D match to TRBD1 (5 bases). V lost 0 bases to trimming and J lost 5 bases, with 22 bases between them. Germline V gives CDR1 SQVTM, CDR2 ANQGSEA. The CDR3 extends over 17 amino acids. CDR3: CSVEDLGAGGEWTEAFF. Written as DNA, the CDR3 is TGCAGCGTTGAAGATCTCGGGGCAGGCGGCGAATGGACTGAAGCTTTCTTT.

The V gene is TRBV6-5, the J gene TRBJ1-1; the D is unclear. The CDR3 is made up of 15 amino acids. CDR1 and CDR2 (germline): MNHEY, SVGAGI. The V and J ends lost 7 bases and 6 bases respectively, with 21 bases between them. CDR3 bases: TGTGCCAGCACACTCGGGCCCCGCGACTTGGCTGAAGCTTTCTTT. Protein sequence: CASTLGPRDLAEAFF.

V usage is TRBV20-1 and J usage is TRBJ2-2; D not certain. The germline V gene encodes CDR1 DFQATT and CDR2 SNEGSKA (reference sequence). This CDR3 is 11 amino acids long. V gave up 5 bases and J gave up 7 bases, with 8 bases separating them. CDR3 region: CSASDVGELFF. The CDR3, as DNA: TGCAGTGCTTCGGATGTCGGGGAGCTGTTTTTT.

There are a few counts of this clone. This chain connects TRBV27 to TRBJ1-6; possible D gene TRBD1, 6 bases. Germline CDR1 and CDR2: MNHEY and SMNVEV (reference sequence). Trimming took off 0 bases at V and 10 bases at J, with 16 bases between the two ends. This CDR3 spans 16 amino acids. CDR3 in amino acids: CASSLSQTGLGSPLHF. CDR3 in DNA: TGTGCCAGCAGTTTATCCCAGACAGGTTTGGGATCACCCCTCCACTTT.

The V gene is TRBV4-2, the J gene TRBJ1-4, with unresolved D. Germline V gene lookup returns CDR1 LGHNA and CDR2 YNFKEQ. Trimming stripped 1 base from V and 0 bases from J, with 12 bases between. This CDR3 comprises 17 residues. CDR3 amino acids: CASSQAGSFSTNEKLFF. The DNA of the CDR3 is TGTGCCAGCAGCCAAGCGGGTAGCTTCTCAACTAATGAAAAACTGTTTTTT.

This clone was picked up one time. The gene calls are TRBV5-1 and TRBJ2-5, with 9 bases matching TRBD1. The CDR3 is made up of 16 amino acids. The germline CDR1 and CDR2 sequences are SGHRS and YFSETQ. The V gene end was trimmed by 0 bases and the J gene end by 4 bases; junction bases not matched to a gene: 7. The CDR3 coding sequence is TGCGCCAGCAGCTTGGCGACAGGGGGAACCGCAGAGACCCAGTACTTC. Its translation is CASSLATGGTAETQYF.